Listed below are T cell receptor beta chains from one sample, sequenced in a study of neurological immune-mediated disorders. Via MiXCR, TCRdb re-called the 5' RACE reads, giving one row per CDR3 protein. Of 53,000 or so distinct CDR3 sequences in the sample, more than 7% were seen once. The sample comprised PBMCs. These receptors came from a woman aged 40 to 50 in good health. CDR3s include the opening cysteine and the closing phenylalanine or tryptophan.

TRBV19,CASSARTGAAFF
TRBV3-1,CASSLEGRILFF
TRBV7-2,CVSSLALNQPQHF
TRBV29-1,CSVEKRLAEDNEQFF
TRBV7-9,CASSPEIDRGHFYNEQFF
TRBV29-1,CSGDSNTEAFF
TRBV7-9,CASSPPRTTIYYNEQFF
TRBV14,CASSSRPGLAEETQYF
TRBV29-1,CSGRHASDTGELFF
TRBV4-3,CASSQDPWTGGSYEQFF
TRBV3-1,CASSPGLVTGELFF
TRBV5-1,CASSLAGQGTEAFF
TRBV7-9,CASGYEQYF
TRBV9,CASSVAGAGYNEQFF
TRBV4-1,CASSQLAGVSTEAFF